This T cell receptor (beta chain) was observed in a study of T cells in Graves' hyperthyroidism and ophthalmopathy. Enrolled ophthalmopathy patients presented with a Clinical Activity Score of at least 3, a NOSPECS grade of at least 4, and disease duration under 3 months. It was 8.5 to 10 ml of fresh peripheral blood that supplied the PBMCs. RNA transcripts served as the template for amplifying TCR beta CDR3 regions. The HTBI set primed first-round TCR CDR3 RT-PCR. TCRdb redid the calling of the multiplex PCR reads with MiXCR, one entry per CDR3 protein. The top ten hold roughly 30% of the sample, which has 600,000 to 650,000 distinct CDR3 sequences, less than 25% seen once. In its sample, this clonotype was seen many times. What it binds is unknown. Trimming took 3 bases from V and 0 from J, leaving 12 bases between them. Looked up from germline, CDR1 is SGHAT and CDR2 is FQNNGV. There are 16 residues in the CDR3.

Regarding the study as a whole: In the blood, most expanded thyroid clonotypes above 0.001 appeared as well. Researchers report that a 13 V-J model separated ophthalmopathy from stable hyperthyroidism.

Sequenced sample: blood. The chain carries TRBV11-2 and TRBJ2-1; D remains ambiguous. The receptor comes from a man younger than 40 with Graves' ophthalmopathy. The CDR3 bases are TGTGCCAGCAGCTTTGAAAGGATGAGCTCCTACAATGAGCAGTTCTTC. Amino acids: CASSFERMSSYNEQFF.